Reported below is one T cell receptor (beta chain). Its antigen is as yet unknown. The sample is drawn from a study of OX40 agonist ivuxolimab in advanced cancers. Background on the study: Dosing consisted of intravenous ivuxolimab at 0.01 to 10 mg/kg every 2 weeks. Partial responses were achieved by three patients, one with hepatocellular carcinoma and two with cutaneous melanoma.

Trimming removed 4 bases from V and 8 bases from J, with 9 bases in between. Germline V gives CDR1 SGHTA, CDR2 FQGTGA. The CDR3 runs 13 residues. Study-wide results and caveats: At 0.1 to 3.0 mg/kg, clonal expansion of CD4+ and CD8+ blood T cells had occurred by week 6. Expanded peripheral T-cell antigen specificity went undetermined.

The table came from immunoSEQ multiplex PCR; TCRdb's copy has only in-frame clones and leaves some out. The sample carries fewer than 100,000 clones, approximately 92% recorded once. The sequencing used CD4+ or CD8+ T cells sorted from blood, collected in a trial of the OX40 agonist ivuxolimab. The rearrangement links TRBV7-3 to TRBJ1-6; D might be TRBD1 (6 bases). The TCR comes from an adult with an advanced solid tumor such as melanoma, head and neck, liver or kidney cancer. The chain's CDR3 is CASSSNRDSPLHF. For the CDR3, the DNA is TGTGCCAGCAGCTCTAACAGGGATTCACCCCTCCACTTT. Full variable domain (remainder filled in from reference TRBV7-3 and TRBJ1-6): GAGVSQTPSNKVTEKGKYVELRCDPISGHTALYWYRQSLGQGPEFLIYFQGTGAADDSGLPNDRFFAVRPEGSVSTLKIQRTERGDSAVYLCASSSNRDSPLHFGNGTRLTVT.